A selection of T cell receptor beta chains follows, all from one sample in a study of shared clonotypes between healthy human individuals. Produced via immunoSEQ multiplex PCR; TCRdb's table is partial and in-frame only. The table has about 2.1 million clones, approximately 92% seen once. The sequenced sample consisted of naive CD8+ T cells from PBMCs. The receptors were gathered from a man aged 18-30 years in good health. Some clones in this sample may be carry-over from other donors' samples. Both conserved end residues are part of each CDR3. A D gene is named only where the DNA matches it firmly. Only some rows state a clone size, as once, few, many or a class for expanded clones.

D gene	J gene	clone size	V gene	CDR3 protein	CDR3 DNA
-	TRBJ2-7	-	TRBV5-6	CASSEGGVGYEQYF	TGTGCCAGCAGCGAAGGGGGTGTGGGCTACGAGCAGTACTTC
-	TRBJ2-7	-	TRBV5-1	CASSLRTGYEQYF	TGCGCCAGCAGCTTGCGGACCGGCTACGAGCAGTACTTC
-	TRBJ1-5	once	TRBV27	CASSPNDRHSNQPQHF	TGTGCCAGCAGTCCGAACGACCGACATAGCAATCAGCCCCAGCATTTT
-	TRBJ2-7	-	TRBV5-6	CASSLIQGGEYEQYF	TGTGCCAGCAGCTTAATTCAGGGTGGTGAGTACGAGCAGTACTTC
-	TRBJ1-5	-	TRBV9	CASSVEPGNQPQHF	TGTGCCAGCAGCGTAGAACCCGGGAATCAGCCCCAGCATTTT
-	TRBJ2-7	-	TRBV19	CASSIETGGIYEQYF	TGTGCCAGTAGTATTGAGACAGGTGGGATCTACGAGCAGTACTTC
TRBD1	TRBJ2-1	-	TRBV19	CASRGQGYNEQFF	TGTGCCAGTAGGGGACAGGGATACAATGAGCAGTTCTTC
TRBD2	TRBJ2-7	-	TRBV5-6	CASSTLGAGDYEQYF	TGTGCCAGCAGCACCCTCGGGGCGGGGGACTACGAGCAGTACTTC
-	TRBJ1-2	-	TRBV5-1	CASSLGNYGYTF	TGCGCCAGCAGCCTCGGAAATTATGGCTACACCTTC
-	TRBJ2-7	-	TRBV11-2	CASSLASYEQYF	TGTGCCAGCAGCTTAGCTAGTTACGAGCAGTACTTC
TRBD1	TRBJ1-5	-	TRBV19	CASTESPGQGEENQPQHF	TGTGCCAGTACCGAATCTCCGGGACAGGGCGAGGAGAATCAGCCCCAGCATTTT
TRBD1	TRBJ2-5	-	TRBV29-1	CSVEFRDRVQETQYF	TGCAGCGTTGAGTTCCGGGACAGGGTCCAAGAGACCCAGTACTTC
-	TRBJ2-2	-	TRBV14	CASSQAAGTPGELFF	TGTGCCAGCAGCCAAGCGGCAGGGACCCCCGGGGAGCTGTTTTTT
-	TRBJ2-7	-	TRBV4-3	CASSQEASSYEQYF	TGCGCCAGCAGCCAAGAGGCGAGCTCCTACGAGCAGTACTTC
-	TRBJ1-2	-	TRBV19	CASSIRNRQPNYGYTF	TGTGCCAGTAGTATTCGGAACCGACAGCCTAACTATGGCTACACCTTC
-	TRBJ2-3	once	TRBV27	CASWTTRDTQYF	TGTGCCAGCTGGACTACTCGGGATACGCAGTATTTT
TRBD1	TRBJ2-1	-	TRBV28	CASSPGQGGYNEQFF	TGTGCCAGCAGTCCCGGACAGGGGGGATACAATGAGCAGTTCTTC
-	TRBJ2-3	-	TRBV4-3	CASSQGGLTDTQYF	TGCGCCAGCAGCCAAGGTGGTCTCACAGATACGCAGTATTTT
-	TRBJ2-5	-	TRBV7-2	CASSLGLGETQYF	TGTGCCAGCAGCTTAGGACTAGGAGAGACCCAGTACTTC
-	TRBJ1-1	-	TRBV10-3	CAIRARGQAESEAFF	TGTGCCATCAGGGCCCGTGGACAAGCGGAATCTGAAGCTTTCTTT
TRBD1	TRBJ1-5	-	TRBV27	CASSFGQGAQPQHF	TGTGCCAGCAGTTTTGGACAGGGGGCCCAGCCCCAGCATTTT
TRBD1	TRBJ2-7	-	TRBV28	CASRPPWDSAYEQYF	TGTGCCAGCAGACCTCCCTGGGACAGCGCCTACGAGCAGTACTTC
TRBD1	TRBJ1-1	once	TRBV13	CASSLEGQGYTEAFF	TGTGCCAGCAGCTTAGAGGGACAGGGTTACACTGAAGCTTTCTTT
-	TRBJ2-4	-	TRBV7-9	CASSPWGRGNIQYF	TGTGCCAGCAGCCCTTGGGGGAGGGGGAACATTCAGTACTTC
TRBD1	TRBJ2-1	-	TRBV9	CASSAHTGVDYNEQFF	TGTGCCAGCAGCGCACACACAGGGGTCGACTACAATGAGCAGTTCTTC
TRBD1	TRBJ1-1	-	TRBV27	CASSLISGQGAFSLNTEAFF	TGTGCCAGCAGTTTAATAAGCGGACAGGGGGCATTTAGTTTGAACACTGAAGCTTTCTTT
TRBD1	TRBJ2-3	-	TRBV29-1	CSARGTGKANTQYF	TGCAGCGCTAGAGGGACAGGGAAGGCAAATACGCAGTATTTT
-	TRBJ1-5	-	TRBV25-1	CASSETSNQPQHF	TGTGCCAGCAGTGAAACGAGCAATCAGCCCCAGCATTTT
-	TRBJ1-1	few	TRBV28	CASSPGGENTEAFF	TGTGCCAGCAGTCCGGGGGGGGAGAACACTGAAGCTTTCTTT
-	TRBJ1-1	-	TRBV27	CASSILGGSTEAFF	TGTGCCAGCAGTATTCTCGGCGGTTCCACTGAAGCTTTCTTT
-	TRBJ2-1	-	TRBV27	CAITDYYNEQFF	TGTGCCATTACGGACTATTACAATGAGCAGTTCTTC
TRBD1	TRBJ2-7	-	TRBV14	CASSQSSAPWGQGSYEQYF	TGTGCCAGCAGCCAATCCTCCGCCCCCTGGGGACAGGGATCCTACGAGCAGTACTTC
TRBD2	TRBJ2-7	-	TRBV7-9	CASSGGGYEQYF	TGTGCCAGCAGCGGCGGGGGCTACGAGCAGTACTTC
TRBD1	TRBJ2-5	-	TRBV2	CASRRTGSQETQYF	TGTGCCAGCCGTCGGACAGGTTCCCAAGAGACCCAGTACTTC
-	TRBJ2-5	once	TRBV7-9	CAARLSTSETQYF	TGTGCCGCCCGTCTGAGTACCTCGGAGACCCAGTACTTC
TRBD1	TRBJ2-4	-	TRBV7-9	CAIEGQLAKNIQYF	TGTGCCATCGAGGGACAGCTAGCCAAAAACATTCAGTACTTC
TRBD2	TRBJ2-1	-	TRBV11-1	CASSRSGSYNEQFF	TGTGCCAGCAGCCGTAGCGGGAGTTACAATGAGCAGTTCTTC
-	TRBJ2-1	-	TRBV27	CASSLLSRGLNEQFF	TGTGCCAGCAGTTTATTGTCCAGGGGTTTAAATGAGCAGTTCTTC
-	TRBJ1-6	-	TRBV6-5	CASSPRGVKGSPLHF	TGTGCCAGCAGTCCTCGGGGGGTGAAGGGTTCACCCCTCCACTTT
-	TRBJ2-1	-	TRBV28	CASSSDWQGGSFYNEQFF	TGTGCCAGCAGTTCCGATTGGCAGGGGGGATCTTTCTACAATGAGCAGTTCTTC
-	TRBJ1-5	-	TRBV11-3	CASSLAGLGNQPQHF	TGTGCCAGCAGCTTAGCGGGGTTGGGCAATCAGCCCCAGCATTTT
-	TRBJ2-7	-	TRBV14	CASSQVKVQGHEQYF	TGTGCCAGCAGCCAAGTTAAGGTGCAGGGGCACGAGCAGTACTTC
TRBD2	TRBJ2-1	-	TRBV5-1	CASTLPGGRDEQFF	TGCGCCAGCACCCTCCCGGGAGGGCGAGATGAGCAGTTCTTC
-	TRBJ2-2	-	TRBV29-1	CSVEGDYHAANTGELFF	TGCAGCGTTGAGGGGGATTATCACGCCGCGAACACCGGGGAGCTGTTTTTT
-	TRBJ1-2	-	TRBV9	CASSVGDSPYYGYTF	TGTGCCAGCAGCGTAGGAGACAGCCCATATTATGGCTACACCTTC
TRBD2	TRBJ2-5	-	TRBV7-9	CASSRTSGRVQETQYF	TGTGCCAGCAGCAGGACTAGCGGGAGGGTCCAAGAGACCCAGTACTTC
TRBD2	TRBJ2-7	-	TRBV6-5	CASTDRTSGPYEQYF	TGTGCCAGCACGGATAGGACTAGCGGGCCCTACGAGCAGTACTTC
TRBD2	TRBJ2-5	-	TRBV7-8	CASSLVSSGKETQYF	TGTGCCAGCAGCTTAGTATCTAGCGGAAAAGAGACCCAGTACTTC
-	TRBJ2-7	-	TRBV11-2	CASSITPGTNQYEQYF	TGTGCCAGCAGCATAACTCCCGGGACAAACCAATACGAGCAGTACTTC
TRBD1	TRBJ2-7	-	TRBV6-1	CASSERRLEDRGNEQYF	TGTGCCAGCAGTGAACGGCGGTTGGAGGACAGGGGAAACGAGCAGTACTTC
-	TRBJ1-3	-	TRBV28	CASSDFSGNTIYF	TGTGCCAGCTCGGACTTCTCTGGAAACACCATATATTTT
TRBD2	TRBJ2-5	-	TRBV7-8	CASRWSGRGEEETQYF	TGTGCCAGCAGGTGGAGCGGGAGAGGAGAGGAGGAGACCCAGTACTTC
-	TRBJ2-5	-	TRBV28	CASRNRALRGTQYF	TGTGCCAGCAGGAACCGGGCCCTCAGAGGGACCCAGTACTTC
TRBD1	TRBJ1-4	-	TRBV9	CASSAGQANNEKLFF	TGTGCCAGCAGCGCGGGACAGGCGAATAATGAAAAACTGTTTTTT
-	TRBJ2-7	-	TRBV27	CATKGFLFHEQYF	TGTGCCACCAAGGGTTTTTTGTTCCACGAGCAGTACTTC
-	TRBJ1-1	-	TRBV5-8	CASSLEGQYTEAFF	TGTGCCAGCAGCTTAGAAGGACAGTACACTGAAGCTTTCTTT